This T cell receptor (beta chain) was captured in a study of T cell clonality in common variable immunodeficiency. Whole-study findings and limits: T cell subpopulation sequencing would be needed to explain CVID clonality.

The CDR3 totals 15 residues. Unmatched junction bases numbered 2, after V lost 0 bases and J lost 4 bases. Germline loops: CDR1 MGHRA, CDR2 YSYEKL. Using immunoSEQ multiplex PCR, the repertoire was profiled, and TCRdb retains in-frame clones only, with some absent. The record shows some 60,000 clones for this sample, with no singletons present. This clone was recorded at least ten times. As yet, its antigen is unknown. The read terminates 3 residues ahead of where the CDR3 ends, so the germline J gene completes it. The chain carries TRBV4-1 and TRBJ2-5, with 10 bases identical to TRBD1. What was sequenced was peripheral blood mononuclear cells. The sequence came from a person aged 18 to 69 in good health. The CDR3 DNA, read in part, is TGCGCCAGCAGCCAAGATGGGACAGGGGTAGAGACC. Translation: CASSQDGTGVET. The full CDR3 protein reads CASSQDGTGVETQYF.